The T cell receptor (beta chain) described here comes from a study of blood T cell repertoires in COVID-19 (dated by TCRdb to the early 2020s). Some background on the complete study: Collaborator samples came from the United States, Italy and Spain and covered acute and convalescent phases of COVID-19. The prospective study material was composed of cDNA or gDNA derived from T cells, B-cell-depleted T cells, or PBMCs. Subjects who had been exposed to COVID-19, were actively infected with it, or had recovered from it provided the deeply sampled blood TCRbeta repertoires that made up the dataset. The repertoires were made available in a free public database intended to serve as a resource for research on the immune response to SARS-CoV-2. Samples came from the ongoing ImmuneRACE study (first 160 participants) plus 1,254 subjects from 6 global collaborators. A de-identified subject ID, COVID-19 status, age in years and sex were almost always included in the sample metadata. Where HLA class I and class II types were available, the types were taken from metadata supplied by the sample provider, not from assay-based typing.

As regards this clone: Its antigen is not yet known. No base-level quality is on record; no much larger clone is a single base apart.

The paper's findings and limits, for the study overall: Clinical and demographic metadata were provided uncurated, with the amount varying by source and participant.

Collaborating institutions collected whole blood in K2EDTA tubes following their own protocols. For TCRbeta analysis, collaborators shipped samples as frozen whole blood, isolated PBMCs, or DNA extracted from either of those sample types. The immunoSEQ Assay, a bias-controlled multiplex PCR, was used to amplify TCRbeta CDR3 regions from genomic DNA. Concerning the study's data processing: The number of nucleated cells in each sample was estimated from the amplification of reference gene primers within the assay. To quantify the absolute abundance of each unique TCRbeta CDR3 rearrangement, sequence reads were collapsed and filtered. For each sample, productive Simpson clonality was calculated as the square root of Simpson's diversity index across productive rearrangements. What TCRdb holds here is the immuneACCESS table cut down to in-frame rearrangements. Part of the clones is not present; checked against another copy, under half of the missing clones reflect an unresolved V gene, and the others are unexplained. V, J and clone size are those of that table, while D and trimming were read from the DNA. The sample includes tens of thousands of clones, with 91% observed a single time. The ten largest make up under 3% of the sample.

From a lookup of the germline V gene (reference sequence), CDR1 and CDR2 are SEHNR and FQNEAQ. V trim: 5 bases; J trim: 4 bases; unmatched bases: 6. The CDR3, from cysteine to phenylalanine, totals 16 residues. Left in the record is the CDR3 DNA by itself, 48 bases read in frame from the first base. This chain joins TRBV7-9 to TRBJ2-2, with TRBD2 matching 11 junction bases. The clonotype comes from a man in his fifties or sixties with acute or convalescent COVID-19. The sample taken for sequencing was peripheral blood. The CDR3 loop reads CASSLTSGSTTGELFF. The nucleotide sequence reads TGTGCCAGCAGCCTAACTAGCGGGAGTACCACCGGGGAGCTGTTTTTT.